The 6 T cell receptor beta chains given below trace back to one sample, sequenced in a study of early T cells in non-severe SARS-CoV-2 infection. Each CDR3 protein gets one entry after TCRdb re-called the 5' RACE reads with MiXCR. The sample yields more than 20,000 distinct CDR3 sequences, around 4% seen once. Material for sequencing was whole blood. These receptors were obtained from an adult who was a healthcare worker with PCR-confirmed SARS-CoV-2 infection or an uninfected control (not recorded which).

This clonotype was observed at least ten times. The chain links TRBV4-3 to TRBJ1-2; 7 positions agree with TRBD1. Germline assignment: CDR1 LGHNA and CDR2 YSLEER. V shed 0 bases and J 4 bases; nucleotides not matched to a gene: 8. The CDR3 runs to 16 residues. CDR3 region: CASSQDYRQGFYGYTF. The CDR3 DNA is TGCGCCAGCAGCCAAGATTACAGACAGGGTTTCTATGGCTACACCTTC.

This clonotype was counted at least ten times. The chain couples TRBV29-1 to TRBJ2-3, with 10 bases matching TRBD2. V lost 1 base, J lost 5 bases, and 6 bases stayed unmatched. This CDR3 has 15 amino acids. Germline V gene data show CDR1 as SQVTM and CDR2 as ANQGSEA. CDR3 loop: CSVEGGTSAGDTQYF. As DNA, the CDR3 is TGCAGCGTTGAAGGTGGGACTAGCGCTGGAGATACGCAGTATTTT.

This clonotype was found many times. J is TRBJ1-5 and V is TRBV27; possibly TRBD1 for D (6 bases). The CDR3 loop spans 13 amino acids. Trimming took off 4 bases at V and 4 bases at J, with 8 bases between the two ends. Per the germline V gene, CDR1 is MNHEY and CDR2 is SMNVEV (reference sequence). CDR3 DNA: TGTGCCAGCAGTTGGGGGCTTAATCAGCCCCAGCATTTT. This encodes CASSWGLNQPQHF.

This clonotype came up many times. This chain joins TRBV5-1 and TRBJ1-1; 8 bases align to TRBD1. The germline gives CDR1 SGHRS, CDR2 YFSETQ. The junction had 5 bases not matched to a gene; V was cut back by 2 bases and J by 5 bases. This CDR3 spans 14 amino acids. The CDR3 bases are TGCGCCAGCAGCTTCGGACAGGGAGGGACTGAAGCTTTCTTT. It translates to CASSFGQGGTEAFF.

Sample share makes this clonotype medium-sized. The chain joins TRBV6-2 or TRBV6-3 to TRBJ2-1; D might be TRBD1 (6 bases). The CDR3 has 13 residues. CDR1 and CDR2 (germline): MNHEY, SVGEGT. The V gene lost 7 bases and the J gene lost 10 bases, with 17 bases spanning the gap. This CDR3 is CASIASSGTEQFF. CDR3 bases: TGTGCCAGCATTGCCTCCTCCGGGACAGAGCAGTTCTTC.

This clonotype was observed at least ten times. The genes are TRBV7-2 and TRBJ1-4, with D hard to call. The germline CDR1 and CDR2 sequences are SGHTA and FQGNSA. The CDR3 sequence is 14 residues long. Deletions cut 1 base from V and 5 bases from J, with 8 bases between. The CDR3 loop is CASSLVPANEKLFF. CDR3 in DNA: TGTGCCAGCAGCTTAGTTCCGGCAAATGAAAAACTGTTTTTT.